This TCR beta chain was retrieved from a study of T cell responses to AZD1222 COVID-19 vaccine. Data came from immunoSEQ multiplex PCR; TCRdb stores just in-frame clones and leaves some out. Found here are about 150,000 clones, 87% of them singletons; the top ten hold over 1%. Study conclusions and caveats: White British people made up most donors, females outnumbered males, and clonal diversity was possibly underestimated. Two AZD1222 doses significantly raised spike-specific TCR breadth and depth over controls. Reports say nearly half of spike-specific TCRs go after unmutated variant regions.

The V end was cut by 7 bases, the J end by 4 bases, with 22 bases between. The V gene's germline CDR1 is SNHLY and CDR2 FYNNEI. This CDR3 comprises 16 residues. Turning to this clone: Its antigen is unknown.

The chain employs TRBV2 and TRBJ1-2, with D unclear. This TCR was sampled from an adult who received the AZD1222 COVID-19 vaccine. This specimen consisted of peripheral blood, obtained 28 days after the second AZD1222 dose. The CDR3 protein is CASTLLQASVGYGYTF. CDR3 DNA: TGTGCCAGCACCCTCCTGCAGGCATCAGTGGGCTATGGCTACACCTTC.